One and the same sample provided the 5 T cell receptor beta chains below, sequenced in a study of shared clonotypes between healthy human individuals. Libraries were prepared by immunoSEQ multiplex PCR; TCRdb keeps only in-frame clonotypes and omits some of them. The sample shows hundreds of thousands of clones, about 74% of them seen only once. Sequenced sample: memory CD4+ T cells sorted from blood. Subset specified: CD45RA-negative fraction. These receptors were taken from a woman in her twenties or thirties in good health.

The V call is TRBV30, the J call TRBJ1-5, with D unclear. Trimming removed 7 bases from V and 7 bases from J, with 23 bases in between. The CDR3 extends over 15 amino acids. Germline V gene data show CDR1 as GTSNPN and CDR2 as SVGIG (reference sequence). CDR3 in DNA: TGTGCCTTATCACCGGGTTTTGGTCATGGACAGCCCCAGCATTTT. Its translation is CALSPGFGHGQPQHF.

This clone appeared a few times. This rearrangement joins TRBV6-1 to TRBJ1-2; the D gene is possibly TRBD1 (6 bases). Looked up from germline, CDR1 is MNHNS and CDR2 is SASEGT. The CDR3 sequence is 15 residues long. V was cut by 4 bases and J by 5 bases, with 17 bases left in between. The CDR3 sequence: CASSVARTALYGYTF. Here the CDR3 DNA reads TGTGCCAGCAGTGTAGCTCGGACAGCCCTTTATGGCTACACCTTC.

The count of this clone is one. The chain combines TRBV2 with TRBJ2-3, with TRBD1 matching over 8 bases. Germline V gene sequence: CDR1 SNHLY, CDR2 FYNNEI. V lost 3 bases to trimming and J lost 3 bases; unmatched junction nucleotides: 8. The CDR3 loop spans 16 amino acids. The CDR3 is CASSDWTGKETDTQYF. CDR3 DNA sequence: TGTGCCAGCAGTGATTGGACAGGGAAAGAAACAGATACGCAGTATTTT.

About this clone: The same CDR3 also results from other DNA sequences found in this sample. The chain recombines TRBV19 with TRBJ1-1, with D perhaps TRBD1 (6 bases). V was trimmed by 3 bases and J by 3 bases, leaving 11 bases between them. The germline V gene encodes CDR1 LNHDA and CDR2 SQIVND (reference sequence). The CDR3 contains 14 residues. The DNA for the CDR3 is TGTGCCAGTAGTATTGGGGGGCGCGACACTGAAGCTTTCTTT. Its translation: CASSIGGRDTEAFF. The whole variable domain, filled in from reference TRBV19 and TRBJ1-1, reads DGGITQSPKYLFRKEGQNVTLSCEQNLNHDAMYWYRQDPGQGLRLIYYSQIVNDFQKGDIAEGYSVSREKKESFPLTVTSAQKNPTAFYLCASSIGGRDTEAFFGQGTRLTVV.

The V gene is TRBV29-1, the J gene TRBJ1-2; TRBD1 matches at 7 bases. V trimming: 5 bases; J trimming: 8 bases; junction bases outside the gene matches: 11. This CDR3 spans 13 amino acids. Germline V gene data show CDR1 as SQVTM and CDR2 as ANQGSEA. The chain's CDR3 is CSVNDREGYGYTF. The CDR3 DNA reads as TGCAGCGTTAACGACAGGGAAGGCTACGGCTACACCTTC.